This T cell receptor (beta chain) was captured in a study of response to subunit inactivated influenza vaccine. The V end lost 5 bases, the J end lost 8 bases, and 9 bases lay between the germline ends. In germline, CDR1 is SGHTA, CDR2 FQGNSA. The CDR3 consists of 12 residues. The sample holds a few counts of this clonotype. The antigen is not known. Broader study findings: The authors proposed limited new T cell recruitment per seasonal influenza vaccination.

One entry per CDR3 protein, called by TCRdb with MiXCR from the RT-PCR reads. The sample consists of about 700,000 distinct CDR3 sequences, 15% to 19% of them appearing once. The J gene is TRBJ2-2, the V gene TRBV7-2; no reliable D call. The TCR originated in a man aged 50 to 59 who received an inactivated influenza vaccine. The material was PBMCs from blood, obtained less than 13 days after vaccination. The CDR3: CASSLLVGELFF. The CDR3 DNA reads as TGTGCCAGCAGCCTCCTAGTTGGGGAGCTGTTTTTT.